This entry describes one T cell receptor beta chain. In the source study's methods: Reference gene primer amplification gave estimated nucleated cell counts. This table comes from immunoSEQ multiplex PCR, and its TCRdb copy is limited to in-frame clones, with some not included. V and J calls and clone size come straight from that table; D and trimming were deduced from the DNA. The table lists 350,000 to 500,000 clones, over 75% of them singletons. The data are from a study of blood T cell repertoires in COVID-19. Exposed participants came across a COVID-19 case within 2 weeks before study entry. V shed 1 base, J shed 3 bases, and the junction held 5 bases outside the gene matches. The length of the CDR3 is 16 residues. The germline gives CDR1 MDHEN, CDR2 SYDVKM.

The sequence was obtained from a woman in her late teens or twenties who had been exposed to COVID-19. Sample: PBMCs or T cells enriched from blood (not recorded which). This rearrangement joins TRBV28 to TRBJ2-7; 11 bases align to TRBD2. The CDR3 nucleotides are TGTGCCAGCAGTTTATATCGGACTAGCGGGTTCTACGAGCAGTACTTC. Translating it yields CASSLYRTSGFYEQYF.